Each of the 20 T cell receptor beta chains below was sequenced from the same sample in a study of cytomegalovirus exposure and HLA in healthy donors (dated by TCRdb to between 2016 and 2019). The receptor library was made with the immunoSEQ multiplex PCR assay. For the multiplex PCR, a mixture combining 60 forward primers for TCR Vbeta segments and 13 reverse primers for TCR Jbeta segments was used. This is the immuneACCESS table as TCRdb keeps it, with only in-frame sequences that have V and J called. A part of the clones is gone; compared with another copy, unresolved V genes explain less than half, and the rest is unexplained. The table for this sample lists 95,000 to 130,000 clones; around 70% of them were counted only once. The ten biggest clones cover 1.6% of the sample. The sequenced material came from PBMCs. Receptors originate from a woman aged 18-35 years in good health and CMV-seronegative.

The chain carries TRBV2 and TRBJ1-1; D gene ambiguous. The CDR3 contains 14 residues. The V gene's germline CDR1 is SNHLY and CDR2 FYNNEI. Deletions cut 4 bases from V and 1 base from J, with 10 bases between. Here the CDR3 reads CASSVFPPNTEAFF. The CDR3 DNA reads TGTGCCAGCAGTGTATTTCCCCCGAACACTGAAGCTTTCTTT.

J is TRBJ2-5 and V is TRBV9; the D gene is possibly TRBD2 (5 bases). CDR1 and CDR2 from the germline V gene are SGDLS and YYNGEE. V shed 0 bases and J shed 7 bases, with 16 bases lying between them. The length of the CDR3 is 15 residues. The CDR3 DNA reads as TGTGCCAGCAGCGTAGTTTCGAGCGGCCCTGGGACCCAGTACTTC. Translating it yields CASSVVSSGPGTQYF.

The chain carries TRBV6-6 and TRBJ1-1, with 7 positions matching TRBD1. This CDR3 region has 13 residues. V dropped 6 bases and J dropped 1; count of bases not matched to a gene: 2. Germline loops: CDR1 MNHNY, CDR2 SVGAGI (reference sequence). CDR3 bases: TGTGCCAGCAGCGGACAGGAGAACACTGAAGCTTTCTTT. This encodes CASSGQENTEAFF.

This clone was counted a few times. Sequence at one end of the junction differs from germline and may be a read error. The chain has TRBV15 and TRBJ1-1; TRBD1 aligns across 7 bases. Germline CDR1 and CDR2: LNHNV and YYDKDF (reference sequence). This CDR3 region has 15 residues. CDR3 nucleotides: TGTGCCACCCGCAGAGGGGGCGGTGAGAACACTGAAGCTTTCTTT. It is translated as CATRRGGGENTEAFF.

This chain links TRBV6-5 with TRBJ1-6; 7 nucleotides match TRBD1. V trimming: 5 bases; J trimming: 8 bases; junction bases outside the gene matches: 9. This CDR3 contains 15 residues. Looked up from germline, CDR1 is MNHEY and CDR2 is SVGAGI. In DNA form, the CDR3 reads TGTGCCAGCAGTGCTACCCGGGACAGCTATTCACCCCTCCACTTT. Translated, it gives CASSATRDSYSPLHF.

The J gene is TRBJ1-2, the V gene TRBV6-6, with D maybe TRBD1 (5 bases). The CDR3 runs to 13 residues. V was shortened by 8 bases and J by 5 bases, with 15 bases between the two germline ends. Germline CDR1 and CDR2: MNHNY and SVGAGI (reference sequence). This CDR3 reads CASEAPGGYGYTF. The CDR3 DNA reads TGTGCCAGCGAAGCCCCGGGGGGATATGGCTACACCTTC.

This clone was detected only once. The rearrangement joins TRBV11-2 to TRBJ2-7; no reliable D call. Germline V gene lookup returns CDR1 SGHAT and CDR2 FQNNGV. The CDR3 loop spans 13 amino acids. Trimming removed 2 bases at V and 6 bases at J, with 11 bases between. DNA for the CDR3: TGTGCCAGCAGCTTAATAGCCGGAATCGAGCAGTACTTC. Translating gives CASSLIAGIEQYF.

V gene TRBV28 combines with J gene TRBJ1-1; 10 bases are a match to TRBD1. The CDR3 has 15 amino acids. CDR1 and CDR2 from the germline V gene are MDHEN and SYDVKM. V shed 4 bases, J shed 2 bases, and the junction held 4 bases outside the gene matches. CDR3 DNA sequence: TGTGCCAGCAGTTCGACAGGGGGCTTTAACACTGAAGCTTTCTTT. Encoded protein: CASSSTGGFNTEAFF.

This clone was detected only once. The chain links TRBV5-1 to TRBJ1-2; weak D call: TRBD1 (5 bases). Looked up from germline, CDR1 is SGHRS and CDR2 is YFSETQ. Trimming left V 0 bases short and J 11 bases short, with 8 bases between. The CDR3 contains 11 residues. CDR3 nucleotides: TGCGCCAGCAGCTTGGATGGGGGGTACACCTTC. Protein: CASSLDGGYTF.

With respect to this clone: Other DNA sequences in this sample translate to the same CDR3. CDR3 bases: TGTGCCAGCAGTCCCGGGACAGGGAGCTACACCTTC. Translated: CASSPGTGSYTF. The V and J genes are TRBV6-5 and TRBJ1-2, with 9 positions matching TRBD1. From germline, CDR1 is MNHEY and CDR2 SVGAGI. Trimming cost V 5 bases and J 9 bases; bases outside gene matches: 4. The CDR3 runs to 12 residues.

The CDR3 DNA is TGTGCCATCGGGGGACAGGGTCTGTACGAGCAGTACTTC. Its protein product is CAIGGQGLYEQYF. V is TRBV10-3 and J is TRBJ2-7; 9 bases align to TRBD1. Trimming took 8 bases from V and 4 from J; bases not matched to a gene: 6. The CDR3 spans 13 residues. Germline V gives CDR1 ENHRY, CDR2 SYGVKD.

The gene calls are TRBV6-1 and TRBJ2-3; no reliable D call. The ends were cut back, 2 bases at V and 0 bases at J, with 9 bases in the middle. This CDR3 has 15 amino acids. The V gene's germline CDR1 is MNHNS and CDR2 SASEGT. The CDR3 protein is CASSESRTSTDTQYF. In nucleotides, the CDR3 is TGTGCCAGCAGTGAATCTAGAACAAGCACAGATACGCAGTATTTT.

CDR3: CASSFPRSGGRGETQYF. DNA for the CDR3: TGCGCCAGCAGCTTCCCCCGGAGCGGGGGGAGGGGTGAGACCCAGTACTTC. J is TRBJ2-5 and V is TRBV5-1, with 9 bases lining up with TRBD2. The V segment lost 2 bases and the J segment 5 bases; nucleotides outside the gene matches: 13. Germline CDR1 reads SGHRS; CDR2 reads YFSETQ. The CDR3 totals 17 residues.

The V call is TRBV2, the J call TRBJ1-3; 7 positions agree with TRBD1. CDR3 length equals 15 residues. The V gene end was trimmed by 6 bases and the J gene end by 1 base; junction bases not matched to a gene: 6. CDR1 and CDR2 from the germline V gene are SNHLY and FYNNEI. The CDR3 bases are TGTGCCAGCAGCGGTCAGGGGGTTTCTGGAAACACCATATATTTT. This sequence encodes CASSGQGVSGNTIYF.

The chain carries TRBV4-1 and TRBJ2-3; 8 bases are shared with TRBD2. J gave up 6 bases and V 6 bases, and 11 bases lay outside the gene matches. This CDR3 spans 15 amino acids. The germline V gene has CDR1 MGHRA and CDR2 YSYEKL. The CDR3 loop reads CASRTSGGTGDTQYF. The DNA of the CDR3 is TGCGCCAGCAGAACATCGGGGGGGACTGGGGATACGCAGTATTTT.

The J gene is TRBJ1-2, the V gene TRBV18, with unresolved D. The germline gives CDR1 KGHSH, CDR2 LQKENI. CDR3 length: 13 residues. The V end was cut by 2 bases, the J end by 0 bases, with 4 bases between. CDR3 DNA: TGTGCCAGCTCACCAACACCTAACTATGGCTACACCTTC. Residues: CASSPTPNYGYTF.

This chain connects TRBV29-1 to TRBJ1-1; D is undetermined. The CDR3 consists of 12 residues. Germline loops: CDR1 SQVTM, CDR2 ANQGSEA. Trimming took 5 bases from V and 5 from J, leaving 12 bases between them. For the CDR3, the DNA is TGCAGCGTTCCCCTGGAGAGGACTGAAGCTTTCTTT. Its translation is CSVPLERTEAFF.

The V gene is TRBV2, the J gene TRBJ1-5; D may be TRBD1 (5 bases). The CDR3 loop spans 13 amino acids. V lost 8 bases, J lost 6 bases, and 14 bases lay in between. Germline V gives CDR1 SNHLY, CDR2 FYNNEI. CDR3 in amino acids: CASQGGVPQPQHF. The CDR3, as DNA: TGTGCCAGCCAGGGAGGGGTTCCTCAGCCCCAGCATTTT.

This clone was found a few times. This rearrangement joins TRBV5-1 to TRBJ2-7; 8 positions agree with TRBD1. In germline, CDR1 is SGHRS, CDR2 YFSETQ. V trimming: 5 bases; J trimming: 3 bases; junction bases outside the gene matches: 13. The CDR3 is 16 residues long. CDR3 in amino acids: CASSPGQGLGSYEQYF. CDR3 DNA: TGCGCCAGCAGTCCCGGACAGGGATTAGGAAGCTACGAGCAGTACTTC.

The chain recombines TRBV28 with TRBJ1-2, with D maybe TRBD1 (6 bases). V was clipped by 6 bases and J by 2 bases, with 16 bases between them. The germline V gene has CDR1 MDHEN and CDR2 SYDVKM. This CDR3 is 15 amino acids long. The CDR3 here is CASRSRGGVNYGYTF. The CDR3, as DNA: TGTGCCAGCAGGTCCAGGGGTGGAGTAAACTATGGCTACACCTTC.